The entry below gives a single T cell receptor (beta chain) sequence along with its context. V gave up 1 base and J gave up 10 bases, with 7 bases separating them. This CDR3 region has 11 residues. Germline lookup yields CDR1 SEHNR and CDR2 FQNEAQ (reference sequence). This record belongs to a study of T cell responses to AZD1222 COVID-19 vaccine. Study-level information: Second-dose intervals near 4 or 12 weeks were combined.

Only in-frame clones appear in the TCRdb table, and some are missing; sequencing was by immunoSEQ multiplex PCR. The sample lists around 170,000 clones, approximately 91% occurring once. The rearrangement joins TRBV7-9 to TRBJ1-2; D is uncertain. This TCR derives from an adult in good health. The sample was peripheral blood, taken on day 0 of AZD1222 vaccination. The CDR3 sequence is CASSLGIPYTF. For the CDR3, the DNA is TGTGCCAGCAGCTTAGGAATCCCCTACACCTTC.